A selection of T cell receptor beta chains follows, all from one sample in a study of blood T cells in healthy people across ages. TCRdb re-called the 5' RACE reads through MiXCR, storing one row per CDR3 protein. There are approximately 900,000 distinct CDR3 sequences in the sample; 40% to 60% occur only once, and roughly 13% lies in the top ten. Source material: blood. All receptors come from a young man in good health. CDR3s include the opening cysteine and the closing phenylalanine or tryptophan. D genes are given only for firm matches. Size is stated for part of the rows, as once, few or many counts, or as a class when the clone is expanded.

size,J,D,V,DNA,CDR3
NA,TRBJ2-6,NA,TRBV6-2/TRBV6-3,TGTGCCAGCAGTTATAATACCAGGGGACTCTCTGGGGCCAACGTCCTGACTTTC,CASSYNTRGLSGANVLTF
many,TRBJ1-5,NA,TRBV7-2,TGTGCCAGCAGCTTAGATGGTAGCAATCAGCCCCAGCATTTT,CASSLDGSNQPQHF
NA,TRBJ2-3,TRBD1,TRBV7-6,TGTGCCAGCAGCCAACAGGGGGGAAGGACAGATACGCAGTATTTT,CASSQQGGRTDTQYF
once,TRBJ1-2,NA,TRBV5-1,TGCGCCAGCATTCAGGGGCCTTCTAACTATGGCTACACCTTC,CASIQGPSNYGYTF
NA,TRBJ1-1,NA,TRBV11-1,TGTGCCAGCAGCTTGATGGGACGGATAATGAACACTGAAGCTTTCTTT,CASSLMGRIMNTEAFF
NA,TRBJ2-3,NA,TRBV28,TGTGCCAGCAATGCGATTGCTAGCACAGATACGCAGTATTTT,CASNAIASTDTQYF
few,TRBJ1-2,NA,TRBV6-1,TGTGCCAGCAGTGAAGGCGGGGATTTAAGCTATGGTTACACCTTC,CASSEGGDLSYGYTF
NA,TRBJ1-4,NA,TRBV15,TGTGCCACCAGCAGAGATAAAACAGCAACTAATGAAAAACTGTTTTTT,CATSRDKTATNEKLFF
many,TRBJ2-5,TRBD1,TRBV29-1,TGCAGCGTTGCCGGGGACAGGGCGGAGACCCAGTACTTC,CSVAGDRAETQYF
NA,TRBJ1-5,TRBD1,TRBV2,TGTGCCAGCAGGGAAGGACAGGGTCACCAGCCCCAGCATTTT,CASREGQGHQPQHF
NA,TRBJ1-3,NA,TRBV21-1,TGTGCCAGCAGCCCCTCTCGGGACAGGGGTACTGGAAACACCATATATTTT,CASSPSRDRGTGNTIYF
few,TRBJ1-5,NA,TRBV18,TGTGCCAGCTCCACCTTTCAGGGTCAGCCCCAGCATTTT,CASSTFQGQPQHF
NA,TRBJ1-2,TRBD1,TRBV6-1,TGTGCCAGCAGTGAAGCGCTTCAGGGGGTTGGTGGCTACACCTTC,CASSEALQGVGGYTF
NA,TRBJ1-1,NA,TRBV3-1,TGTGCCAGCAGCCCAACAGGGAGCGGTAGGGACACTGAAGCTTTCTTT,CASSPTGSGRDTEAFF
NA,TRBJ2-3,TRBD2,TRBV20-1,TGCAGTGCTATCGGGGGGGGCACAGATACGCAGTATTTT,CSAIGGGTDTQYF
NA,TRBJ2-3,TRBD2,TRBV7-2,TGTGCCAGCAGCTCGAGAGGTCTAGCGGGGGGATCTTACACAGATACGCAGTATTTT,CASSSRGLAGGSYTDTQYF
many,TRBJ2-1,NA,TRBV3-1,TGTGCCAGCAGCCTGCCCGGGGTTAGCTCCTACAATGAGCAGTTCTTC,CASSLPGVSSYNEQFF
many,TRBJ2-2,NA,TRBV18,TGTGCCAGCTCACCAACGAGGGCCTTAAACACCGGGGAGCTGTTTTTT,CASSPTRALNTGELFF
NA,TRBJ2-7,TRBD1,TRBV2,TGTGCCAGCGGAAGTACCGACAGGGTTCCCTACGAGCAGTACTTC,CASGSTDRVPYEQYF
NA,TRBJ1-6,NA,TRBV4-1,TGCGCCAGCAGCCAAGATATCCTGAAGTCACCCCTCCACTTT,CASSQDILKSPLHF
NA,TRBJ1-1,TRBD1,TRBV14,TGTGCCAGCAGCTCCATCCGGACAGGGGGAGCTTTCTTT,CASSSIRTGGAFF
NA,TRBJ1-4,NA,TRBV6-5,TGTGCCAGCGGTCAGGGTCATGAAAAACTGTTTTTT,CASGQGHEKLFF
NA,TRBJ2-1,NA,TRBV7-9,TGTGCCAGCAGCTTCCACAGGGAATCCTACAATGAGCAGTTCTTC,CASSFHRESYNEQFF
NA,TRBJ2-7,NA,TRBV7-2,TGTGCCAGCAGCTTATATGGGGCAGCGTTCTCCTACGAGCAGTACTTC,CASSLYGAAFSYEQYF
NA,TRBJ2-1,TRBD2,TRBV24-1,TGTGCCACCCGACTAGCGGGGCAAGAGACCCAGTTCTTC,CATRLAGQETQFF
NA,TRBJ2-1,TRBD2,TRBV27,TGTGCCAGCAGTTTATCCCCAGCGGGACTGGGGAATGAGCAGTTCTTC,CASSLSPAGLGNEQFF
many,TRBJ2-3,NA,TRBV12-3/TRBV12-4,TGTGCCAGCAGTTTAGCGCGCGGGGCTAGCACAGATACGCAGTATTTT,CASSLARGASTDTQYF
NA,TRBJ2-1,TRBD2,TRBV29-1,TGCAGCGTTGAAGAATTGACTAGCGGGTCTTACAATGAGCAGTTCTTC,CSVEELTSGSYNEQFF
NA,TRBJ2-7,NA,TRBV10-3,TGTGCCATCAGCCAAGACAGATACTACGAGCAGTACTTC,CAISQDRYYEQYF
NA,TRBJ1-2,NA,TRBV9,TGTGCCAGCAGCGTAGAAGTCAACTATGGCTACACCTTC,CASSVEVNYGYTF
NA,TRBJ2-2,NA,TRBV6-4,TGTGCCAGCAGTGAGGGCGAGACCGGGGAGCTGTTTTTT,CASSEGETGELFF
NA,TRBJ1-4,NA,TRBV5-1,TGCGCCAGCAGCTTGGCAAATAATGAAAAACTGTTTTTT,CASSLANNEKLFF
once,TRBJ2-5,NA,TRBV20-1,TGCAGTGCTTACCGAGGGGACACTGGGGGAGAGACCCAGTACTTC,CSAYRGDTGGETQYF
NA,TRBJ1-2,NA,TRBV11-1,TGTGCCAGCAGCTTATCTGGAGCCGGGAGCTATGGCTACACCTTC,CASSLSGAGSYGYTF
few,TRBJ2-3,NA,TRBV27,TGTGCCAGCCGCCCCCCAGGACAATATTCAGATACGCAGTATTTT,CASRPPGQYSDTQYF
NA,TRBJ2-3,NA,TRBV7-9,TGTGCCAGCAGCTTACAATCGTCTAGCACAGATACGCAGTATTTT,CASSLQSSSTDTQYF
NA,TRBJ2-7,TRBD2,TRBV5-4,TGTGCCAGCAGCTCGAGACTAGCGGGGTCCTACAATGAGCAGTACTTC,CASSSRLAGSYNEQYF
NA,TRBJ2-3,NA,TRBV9,TGTGCCAGCAGCGGAGACTCCCCAGATACGCAGTATTTT,CASSGDSPDTQYF
NA,TRBJ2-3,TRBD2,TRBV28,TGTGCCAGCAGTTTAGGGGGACTAGCGGGATCCACAGATACGCAGTATTTT,CASSLGGLAGSTDTQYF
NA,TRBJ1-3,NA,TRBV5-1,TGCGCCAGCAGCTCCGCCGACTCTGGAAACACCATATATTTT,CASSSADSGNTIYF
NA,TRBJ2-5,TRBD1,TRBV29-1,TGCAGCGTTGGTTCCGGGACAGACGCTGAGCAGTACTTC,CSVGSGTDAEQYF
few,TRBJ2-1,NA,TRBV7-2,TGTGCCAGCAGCTTAGGGGGGATAAACAATGAGCAGTTCTTC,CASSLGGINNEQFF
NA,TRBJ1-2,TRBD1,TRBV6-6,TGTGCCAGCAGTTTGACAGGGATTTATGACTATGGCTACACCTTC,CASSLTGIYDYGYTF
few,TRBJ2-3,NA,TRBV7-9,TGTGCCAGCAGCTTAAATGTAGGGCCAACAGATACGCAGTATTTT,CASSLNVGPTDTQYF
many,TRBJ2-3,NA,TRBV7-2,TGTGCCAGCAGCTTTTACACAGATACGCAGTATTTT,CASSFYTDTQYF